The next 2 T cell receptor beta chains were all read from a single sample in a study of cytomegalovirus exposure and HLA in healthy donors. In the PCR, 60 Vbeta and 13 Jbeta primers were used. Method: immunoSEQ multiplex PCR; TCRdb's copy keeps in-frame clones and lacks some. The table records fewer than 150,000 clones, under 85% of them present only once. Sequencing was done on a sample of PBMCs. The receptors come from a human donor in good health.

The rearrangement links TRBV5-1 to TRBJ2-1; D is perhaps TRBD1 (5 bases). Germline V gene sequence: CDR1 SGHRS, CDR2 YFSETQ. This CDR3 contains 13 residues. V lost 1 base and J lost 8, with 10 bases in between. CDR3 nucleotide sequence: TGCGCCAGCAGCTTGCCAGGGATCGATGAGCAGTTCTTC. Its translation: CASSLPGIDEQFF.

This chain connects TRBV10-1 to TRBJ2-7, with 13 bases identical to TRBD2. The V gene's germline CDR1 is WNHNN and CDR2 SYGVQD (reference sequence). Losses at the gene ends were 5 bases for V and 3 bases for J; bases not matched to a gene: 1. The CDR3 consists of 14 residues. The CDR3 spells CASSRTSGSYEQYF. DNA of the CDR3: TGCGCCAGCAGTCGGACTAGCGGGAGCTACGAGCAGTACTTC.